The rows below give T cell receptor beta chains drawn from one sample of a study of Ad26.COV2.S vaccination and SARS-CoV-2 variants. Here immunoSEQ multiplex PCR was the method, and the copy in TCRdb shows in-frame clones only, minus some. The sample records 300,000 to 350,000 clones, 85% being singletons. This sample comprised peripheral blood, obtained in a trial of Ad26.COV2.S vaccine versus placebo. Receptor source: a person between 18 and 65 years old who received the Ad26.COV2.S COVID-19 vaccine or a placebo. Both conserved end residues are part of each CDR3. Each record gives: CDR3 protein, D gene, clone size, CDR3 length, V gene. A D gene is named only where the DNA matches it firmly. Size is stated for part of the rows, as once, few or many counts, or as a class when the clone is expanded.

CASSPGTGFFRGYGYTF,TRBD1,-,17,TRBV28
CATSMDRVFYGYTF,TRBD1,-,14,TRBV15
CAWGQGWRNQPQHF,TRBD1,-,14,TRBV30
CASSPLPQYEQYF,-,-,13,TRBV3-1/TRBV3-2
CASSSDRGEYSPLHF,TRBD1,-,15,TRBV6-5
CASSYSQGAKTQYF,TRBD1,medium-sized,14,TRBV6-6
CASTPTSGLGTGELFF,TRBD2,-,16,TRBV2
CASRPDRGRNYGYTF,TRBD1,-,15,TRBV28
CASSLAWTGQGHEQFF,TRBD1,-,16,TRBV7-8
CASSSTNRVWAKNIQYF,-,once,17,TRBV5-5
CASSLADVGSPLHF,-,-,14,TRBV5-1
CASSLGGQGRGRDTEAFF,TRBD1,-,18,TRBV5-1
CASSYGTKNTEAFF,-,-,14,TRBV6-6
CASSQLGSGANVLTF,-,once,15,TRBV6-6
CASSVAQGPAGELFF,TRBD1,-,15,TRBV9
CASSPAAGVIYGYTF,-,-,15,TRBV28
CASSRVTDEGNEQFF,-,-,15,TRBV5-6
CASKLAGSYNEQFF,TRBD2,once,14,TRBV3-1/TRBV3-2
CASSHPGQGVGEQYF,TRBD1,once,15,TRBV4-1
CASSTDRVRNTEAFF,TRBD1,-,15,TRBV7-9
CASRLFGQGDYGYTF,TRBD1,-,15,TRBV19
CSVGAGRNTEAFF,-,-,13,TRBV29-1
CASSFTRGRSTDTQYF,-,-,16,TRBV19
CASSLLRDEQYF,-,-,12,TRBV7-9
CASSFLGAGGYTF,-,-,13,TRBV12-3/TRBV12-4
CASSEIATGRGGELFF,-,-,16,TRBV6-1
CASSLGGQGSYEQYF,-,-,15,TRBV13
CASSVAGTLAYEQYF,-,-,15,TRBV9
CASRDSLSANYGYTF,TRBD1,-,15,TRBV5-1
CASSLSRGLVETQYF,TRBD1,-,15,TRBV7-2
CASNGNRGDYEQYF,TRBD1,-,14,TRBV28
CAIRGDRDAGELFF,TRBD1,once,14,TRBV10-3
CASSSGTSGVEQDTQYF,TRBD2,few,17,TRBV5-1
CASSLNDDYEQYF,-,-,13,TRBV7-7
CSVYRGWAEAFF,TRBD1,-,12,TRBV29-1
CASSSLRALRGRVYEQYF,TRBD1,few,18,TRBV28
CASSVNRSNSPLHF,-,few,14,TRBV10-1
CASSTTGKSAEKLFF,-,-,15,TRBV5-4
CATSRDYQGTYYGYTF,-,few,16,TRBV15